This T cell receptor (beta chain) stems from a study of long-term antiretroviral therapy in people with HIV. This CDR3 contains 16 residues. Trimming stripped 6 bases from V and 10 bases from J, with 22 bases between. Germline assignment: CDR1 SNHLY and CDR2 FYNNEI. Researchers ran immunoSEQ v3.0 at survey level. Method: immunoSEQ multiplex PCR; TCRdb's copy keeps in-frame clones and lacks some. This sample has around 29,000 clones, with about 85% found just once. Sequencing used unsorted PBMCs, obtained 1.1 years after starting antiretroviral therapy. The chain uses TRBV2 and TRBJ1-6, with D perhaps matching TRBD1 (6 bases). The sequence derives from a man aged 18-30 years with HIV. The CDR3 coding sequence is TGTGCCAGCAGAAGGACCCAAGGCCCAGGGGTATCACCCCTCCACTTT. Translated, it gives CASRRTQGPGVSPLHF.